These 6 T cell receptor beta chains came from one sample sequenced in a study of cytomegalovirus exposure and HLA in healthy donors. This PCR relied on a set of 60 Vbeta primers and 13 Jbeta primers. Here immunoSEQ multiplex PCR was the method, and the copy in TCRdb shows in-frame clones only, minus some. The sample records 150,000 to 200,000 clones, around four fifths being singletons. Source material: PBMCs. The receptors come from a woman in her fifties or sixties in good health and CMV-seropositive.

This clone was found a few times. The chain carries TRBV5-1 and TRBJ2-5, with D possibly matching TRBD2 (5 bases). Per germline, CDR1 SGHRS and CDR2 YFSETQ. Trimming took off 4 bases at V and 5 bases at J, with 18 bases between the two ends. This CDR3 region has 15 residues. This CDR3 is CASSPSGFPRETQYF. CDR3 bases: TGCGCCAGCAGCCCGAGCGGTTTCCCGAGGGAGACCCAGTACTTC.

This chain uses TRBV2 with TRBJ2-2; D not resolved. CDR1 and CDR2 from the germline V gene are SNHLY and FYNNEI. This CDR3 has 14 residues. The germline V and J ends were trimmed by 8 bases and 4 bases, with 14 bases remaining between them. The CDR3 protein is CASSGSAGTGELFF. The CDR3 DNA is TGTGCCAGCTCCGGGTCCGCCGGCACCGGGGAGCTGTTTTTT.

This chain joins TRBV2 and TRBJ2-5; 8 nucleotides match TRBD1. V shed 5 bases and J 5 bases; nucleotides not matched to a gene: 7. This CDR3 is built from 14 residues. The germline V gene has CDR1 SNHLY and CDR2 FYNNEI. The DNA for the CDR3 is TGTGCCAGCAGTAAGGACAGGGAATGGGAGACCCAGTACTTC. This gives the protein CASSKDREWETQYF.

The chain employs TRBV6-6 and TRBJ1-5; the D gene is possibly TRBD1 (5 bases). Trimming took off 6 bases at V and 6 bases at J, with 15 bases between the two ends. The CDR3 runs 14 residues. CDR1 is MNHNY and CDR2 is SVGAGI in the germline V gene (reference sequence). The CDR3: CASRAGGVGQPQHF. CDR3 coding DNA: TGTGCCAGCAGGGCCGGGGGGGTCGGTCAGCCCCAGCATTTT.

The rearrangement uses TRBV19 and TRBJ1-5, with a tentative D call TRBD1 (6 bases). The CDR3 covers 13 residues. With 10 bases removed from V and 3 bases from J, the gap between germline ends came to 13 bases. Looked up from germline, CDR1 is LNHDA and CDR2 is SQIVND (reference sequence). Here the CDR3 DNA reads TGTGCCACGAAACCGGGACACAATCAGCCCCAGCATTTT. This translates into CATKPGHNQPQHF. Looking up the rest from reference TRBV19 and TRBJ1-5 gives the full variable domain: DGGITQSPKYLFRKEGQNVTLSCEQNLNHDAMYWYRQDPGQGLRLIYYSQIVNDFQKGDIAEGYSVSREKKESFPLTVTSAQKNPTAFYLCATKPGHNQPQHFGDGTRLSIL.

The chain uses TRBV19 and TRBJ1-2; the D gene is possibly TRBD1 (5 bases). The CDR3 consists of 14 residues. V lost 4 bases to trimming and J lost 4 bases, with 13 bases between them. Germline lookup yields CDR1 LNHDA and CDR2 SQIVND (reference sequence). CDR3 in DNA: TGTGCCAGTAGTACCGCAGGGATCAGCTATGGCTACACCTTC. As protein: CASSTAGISYGYTF.